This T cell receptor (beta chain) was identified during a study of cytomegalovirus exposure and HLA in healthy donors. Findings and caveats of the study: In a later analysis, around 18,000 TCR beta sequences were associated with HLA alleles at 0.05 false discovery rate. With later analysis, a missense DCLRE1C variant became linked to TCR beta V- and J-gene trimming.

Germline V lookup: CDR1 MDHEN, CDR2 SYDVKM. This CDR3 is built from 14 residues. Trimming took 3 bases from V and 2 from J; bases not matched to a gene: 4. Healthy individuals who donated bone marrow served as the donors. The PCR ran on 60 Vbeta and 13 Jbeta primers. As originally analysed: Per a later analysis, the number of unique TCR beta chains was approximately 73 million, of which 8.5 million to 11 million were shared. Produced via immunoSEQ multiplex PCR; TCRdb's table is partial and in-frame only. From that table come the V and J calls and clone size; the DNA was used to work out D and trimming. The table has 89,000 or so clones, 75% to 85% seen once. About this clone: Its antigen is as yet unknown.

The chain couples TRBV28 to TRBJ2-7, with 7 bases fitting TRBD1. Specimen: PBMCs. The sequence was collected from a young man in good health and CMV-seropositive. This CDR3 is CASSLNRGPYEQYF. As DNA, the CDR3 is TGTGCCAGCAGTTTGAACAGGGGCCCCTACGAGCAGTACTTC.